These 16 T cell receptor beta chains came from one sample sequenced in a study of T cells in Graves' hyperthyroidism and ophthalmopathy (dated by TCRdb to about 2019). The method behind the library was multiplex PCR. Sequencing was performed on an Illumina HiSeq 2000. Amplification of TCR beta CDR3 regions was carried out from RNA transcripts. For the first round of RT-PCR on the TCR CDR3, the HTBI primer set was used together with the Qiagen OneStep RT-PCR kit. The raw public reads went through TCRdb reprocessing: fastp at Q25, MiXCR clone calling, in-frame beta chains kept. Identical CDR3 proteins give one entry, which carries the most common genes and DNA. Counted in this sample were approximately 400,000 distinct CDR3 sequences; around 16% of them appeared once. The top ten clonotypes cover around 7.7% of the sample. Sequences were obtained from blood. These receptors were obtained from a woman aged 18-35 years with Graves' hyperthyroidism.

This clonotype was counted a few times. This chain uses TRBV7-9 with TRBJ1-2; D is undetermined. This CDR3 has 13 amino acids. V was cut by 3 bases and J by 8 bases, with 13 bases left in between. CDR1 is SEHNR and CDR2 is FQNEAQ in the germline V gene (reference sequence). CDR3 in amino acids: CASSFEGQYGYTF. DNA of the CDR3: TGTGCCAGCAGCTTTGAAGGGCAGTACGGCTACACCTTC. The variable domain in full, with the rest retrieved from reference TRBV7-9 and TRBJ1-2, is DTGVSQNPRHKITKRGQNVTFRCDPISEHNRLYWYRQTLGQGPEFLTYFQNEAQLEKSRLLSDRFSAERPKGSFSTLEIQRTEQGDSAMYLCASSFEGQYGYTFGSGTRLTVV.

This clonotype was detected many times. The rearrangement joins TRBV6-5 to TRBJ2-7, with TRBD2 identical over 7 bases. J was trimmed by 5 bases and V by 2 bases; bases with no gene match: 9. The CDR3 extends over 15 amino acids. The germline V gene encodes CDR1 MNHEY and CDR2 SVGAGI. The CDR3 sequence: CASSYRGPGRDEQYF. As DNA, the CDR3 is TGTGCCAGCAGTTACCGGGGACCGGGGAGGGACGAGCAGTACTTC.

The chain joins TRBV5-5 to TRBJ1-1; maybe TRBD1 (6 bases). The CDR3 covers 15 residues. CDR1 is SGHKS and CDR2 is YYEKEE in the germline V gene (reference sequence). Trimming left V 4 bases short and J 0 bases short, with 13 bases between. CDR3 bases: TGTGCCAGCAGCCCAGGGGACACCATGAACACTGAAGCTTTCTTT. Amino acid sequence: CASSPGDTMNTEAFF.

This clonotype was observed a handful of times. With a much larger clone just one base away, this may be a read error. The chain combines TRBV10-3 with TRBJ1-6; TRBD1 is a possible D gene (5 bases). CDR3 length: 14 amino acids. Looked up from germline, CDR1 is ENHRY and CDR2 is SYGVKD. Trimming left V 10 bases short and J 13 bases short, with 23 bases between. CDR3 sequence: CATRTDRYRFPLHF. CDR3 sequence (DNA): TGTGCCACCAGGACGGATAGATACAGGTTTCCCCTCCACTTT.

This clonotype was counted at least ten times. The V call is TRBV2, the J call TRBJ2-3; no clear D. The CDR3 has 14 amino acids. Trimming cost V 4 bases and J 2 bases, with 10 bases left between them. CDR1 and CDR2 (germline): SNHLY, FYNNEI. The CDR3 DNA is TGTGCCAGCAGTGTCAACTCGAACACAGATACGCAGTATTTT. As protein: CASSVNSNTDTQYF. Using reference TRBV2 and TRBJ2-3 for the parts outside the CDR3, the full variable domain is EPEVTQTPSHQVTQMGQEVILRCVPISNHLYFYWYRQILGQKVEFLVSFYNNEISEKSEIFDDQFSVERPDGSNFTLKIRSTKLEDSAMYFCASSVNSNTDTQYFGPGTRLTVL.

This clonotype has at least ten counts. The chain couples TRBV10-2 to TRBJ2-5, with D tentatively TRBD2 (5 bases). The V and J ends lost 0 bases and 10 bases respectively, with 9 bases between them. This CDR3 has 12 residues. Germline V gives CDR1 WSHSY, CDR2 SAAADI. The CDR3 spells CASSESKADQYF. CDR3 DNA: TGCGCCAGCAGTGAGTCGAAAGCGGACCAGTACTTC.

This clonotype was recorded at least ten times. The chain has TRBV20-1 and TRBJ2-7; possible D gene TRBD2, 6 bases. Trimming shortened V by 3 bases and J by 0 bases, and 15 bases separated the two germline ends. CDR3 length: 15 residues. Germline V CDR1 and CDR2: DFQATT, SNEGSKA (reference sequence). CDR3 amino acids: CSASGTRLSSYEQYF. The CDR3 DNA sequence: TGCAGTGCTAGTGGGACTCGACTCAGCTCCTACGAGCAGTACTTC.

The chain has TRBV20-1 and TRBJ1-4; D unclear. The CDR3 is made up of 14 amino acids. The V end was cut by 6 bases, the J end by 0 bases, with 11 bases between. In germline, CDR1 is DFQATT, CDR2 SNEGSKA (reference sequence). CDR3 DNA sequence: TGCAGTGCGCCGACGGTTGCAACTAATGAAAAACTGTTTTTT. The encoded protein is CSAPTVATNEKLFF.

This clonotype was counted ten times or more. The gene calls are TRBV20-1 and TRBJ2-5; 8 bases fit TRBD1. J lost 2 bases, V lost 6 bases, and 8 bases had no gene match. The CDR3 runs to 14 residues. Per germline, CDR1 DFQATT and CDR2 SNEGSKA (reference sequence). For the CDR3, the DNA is TGCAGTGCCTCGCCGGGGGACAGGCAAGAGACCCAGTACTTC. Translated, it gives CSASPGDRQETQYF.

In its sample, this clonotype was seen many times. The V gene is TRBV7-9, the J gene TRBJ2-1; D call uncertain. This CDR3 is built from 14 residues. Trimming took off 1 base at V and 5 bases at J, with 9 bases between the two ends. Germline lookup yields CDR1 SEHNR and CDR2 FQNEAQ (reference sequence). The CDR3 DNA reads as TGTGCCAGCAGCTTAGGGCTACCACACAATGAGCAGTTCTTC. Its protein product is CASSLGLPHNEQFF.

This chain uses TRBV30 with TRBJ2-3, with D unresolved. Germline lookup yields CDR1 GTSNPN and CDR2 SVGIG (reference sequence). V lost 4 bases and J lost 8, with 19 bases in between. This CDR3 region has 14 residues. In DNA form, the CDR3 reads TGTGCCTGGACTGACTCAGGTTCAACGGGTACGCAGTATTTT. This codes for CAWTDSGSTGTQYF.

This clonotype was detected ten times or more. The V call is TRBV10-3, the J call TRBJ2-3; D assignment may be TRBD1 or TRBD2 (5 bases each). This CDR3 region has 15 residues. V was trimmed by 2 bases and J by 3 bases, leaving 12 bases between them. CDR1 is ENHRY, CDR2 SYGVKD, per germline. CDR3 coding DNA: TGTGCCATCAGTGAGGAGGGGCGCAGGACAGATACGCAGTATTTT. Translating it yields CAISEEGRRTDTQYF.

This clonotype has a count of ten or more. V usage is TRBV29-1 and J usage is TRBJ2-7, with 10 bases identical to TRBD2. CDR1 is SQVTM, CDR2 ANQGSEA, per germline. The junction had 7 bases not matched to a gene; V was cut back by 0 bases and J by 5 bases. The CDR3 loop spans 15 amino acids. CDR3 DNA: TGCAGCGTTGAAGACCTTACTAGCGGGACTAACGAGCAGTACTTC. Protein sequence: CSVEDLTSGTNEQYF.

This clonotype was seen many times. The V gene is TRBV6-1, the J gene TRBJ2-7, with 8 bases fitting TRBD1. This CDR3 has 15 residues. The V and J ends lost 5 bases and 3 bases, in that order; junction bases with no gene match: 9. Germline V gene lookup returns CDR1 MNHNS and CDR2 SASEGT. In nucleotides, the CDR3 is TGTGCCAGCAGTTACCTTCGGACAGGGTACTACGAGCAGTACTTC. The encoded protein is CASSYLRTGYYEQYF.

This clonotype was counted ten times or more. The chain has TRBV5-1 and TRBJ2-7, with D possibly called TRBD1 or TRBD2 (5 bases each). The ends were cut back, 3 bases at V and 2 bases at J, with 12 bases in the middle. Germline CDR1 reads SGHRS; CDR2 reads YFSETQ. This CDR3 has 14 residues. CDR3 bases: TGCGCCAGCAGCTGGACGGGGCCGACCTACGAGCAGTACTTC. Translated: CASSWTGPTYEQYF.

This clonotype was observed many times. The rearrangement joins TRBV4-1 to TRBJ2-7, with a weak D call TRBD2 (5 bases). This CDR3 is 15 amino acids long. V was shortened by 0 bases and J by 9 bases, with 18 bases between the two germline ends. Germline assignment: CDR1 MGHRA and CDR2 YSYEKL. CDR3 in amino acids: CASSQDQRAPSGQYF. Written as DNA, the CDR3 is TGCGCCAGCAGCCAAGATCAGAGGGCTCCCTCCGGGCAGTACTTC.